The sequence of this T cell receptor beta chain was determined in a study of T cells after yellow fever vaccination (dated by TCRdb to the late 2010s). Context from the whole study: Libraries from fractions with low cell numbers were prepared with the SMART-Seq v4 Ultra Low Input RNA kit. To follow T-cell clones before and after primary and booster YFV17D yellow fever vaccination, bulk TCR alpha and beta repertoires were sequenced over time. Two healthy male donors, one aged 18 to 30 and one aged 30 to 40 years, were included in the cohort. Bulk PBMC replicates and cell subsets were isolated from blood drawn at multiple timepoints before and after both primary and secondary immunization. Beyond this particular receptor, the publication reports: FACS-sorted repertoires could contain abundant contaminating clonotypes from the bulk population, so computational filtering was required. The secondary T-cell response was found to be weaker but faster than the primary response, with a peak reached on day 5 rather than on day 15. After the booster, most clones that had expanded after primary vaccination were detected again (approximately 96% of CD4 and around 88% of CD8), suggesting broad maintenance of memory. Only two donors were included in the study, so the extent to which the findings can be generalized is limited. A small share of clonotypes was detected in both CD4 and CD8 compartments, with the overlap likely arising from convergent recombination.

Sample treatment or condition, as interpreted from the label and publication: live attenuated yellow fever vaccine strain. A standard Ficoll-Paque protocol was used to isolate PBMCs from peripheral blood. CD4 and CD8 T-cell fractions were isolated with Dynabeads CD4 and CD8 positive selection kits. TriZol was used to extract RNA from bulk PBMCs, from CD4 and CD8 fractions, and from dextramer-positive and dextramer-negative fractions. Sequenced using an Illumina NovaSeq 6000. TCR cDNA was synthesized by 5'RACE template switching, through which a universal primer site and unique molecular identifiers were introduced. Priming of cDNA synthesis was performed from both the TCR alpha and TCR beta constant segments. Library amplification used two PCR steps, and the second PCR step added sample barcodes and sequencing adapters. Libraries were sequenced on Illumina HiSeq 2500 (2x100 bp) or NovaSeq (2x150 bp). The authors' pipeline ran thus. Demultiplexing of reads and collapsing into UMI consensus sequences were performed with MIGEC, and V(D)J alignment was carried out with MiXCR. Vaccine-responding clonotypes were defined with edgeR using replicate PBMC samples, requiring FDR below 0.01 and a log2 fold change above 5 up to day 15. Each bulk clonotype was labeled CD4 or CD8 based on which sequenced repertoire, CD4 or CD8, contained the clonotype at higher abundance. TCRdb ran its own pipeline on the public reads, namely fastp trimming at Q25 and MiXCR clone calling, and kept in-frame beta chains. For every CDR3 protein sequence, its rows merge into one entry that carries the most common genes and DNA. TCRdb, rather than the study authors, made the V and J calls. Recorded for this sample are some 300,000 distinct CDR3 sequences; roughly 8.7% of them occurred a single time. The ten largest clones capture about 3% of the sample.

The sample holds many counts of this clonotype. Its cognate antigen has yet to be identified. No quality values exist for individual bases; no much larger clone is one base distant. The trim is 5 bases for V and 4 bases for J, with a gap of 7 bases between the germline ends. Based on the germline V gene, the CDR1 and CDR2 sequences are SGHTA and FQGNSA. The CDR3 sequence holds 12 residues, the cysteine and phenylalanine included. Only the CDR3 part of the read is kept: 36 bases, read in frame from the first base. The V gene is TRBV7-2 and the J gene is TRBJ2-3; the D gene cannot be resolved reliably. The sample was CD4+ T cells sorted from PBMCs, taken 5 days after the yellow fever booster vaccination. The TCR sequence derives from a man aged 18 to 29 who received the YFV17D yellow fever vaccine. The DNA is TGTGCCAGCAGCCCCGGTGCAGATACGCAGTATTTT. This sequence encodes CASSPGADTQYF.